The rows below give T cell receptor beta chains drawn from one sample of a study of blood T cell repertoires in COVID-19. Assay used: immunoSEQ multiplex PCR; TCRdb lists only in-frame clones, some missing. The sample has about 72,000 clones; around 83% are singletons. Sample: peripheral blood. Receptors were obtained from a woman of 80 years or more with active or convalescent COVID-19. Both conserved end residues are part of each CDR3. The order of the fields is clone size, J gene, V gene, D gene, CDR3 protein, CDR3 DNA. The D gene is left open where the match is weak. The size field is filled for only some rows; it gives once, few, many or a size class.

abundance: -
j_gene: TRBJ1-1
v_gene: TRBV5-1
d_gene: -
CDR3aa: CASSPDPQGESTEAFF
CDR3nt: TGCGCCAGCAGCCCGGACCCTCAGGGTGAGAGCACTGAAGCTTTCTTT

abundance: -
j_gene: TRBJ1-6
v_gene: TRBV6-6
d_gene: TRBD1
CDR3aa: CASSLTLTGVYNSPLHF
CDR3nt: TGTGCCAGCAGTCTAACCCTGACAGGGGTGTATAATTCACCCCTCCACTTT

abundance: -
j_gene: TRBJ1-2
v_gene: TRBV9
d_gene: -
CDR3aa: CASSRTEANYGYTF
CDR3nt: TGTGCCAGCAGCAGGACAGAAGCTAACTATGGCTACACCTTC

abundance: -
j_gene: TRBJ2-3
v_gene: TRBV6-5
d_gene: -
CDR3aa: CASSYPRVGGTDTQYF
CDR3nt: TGTGCCAGCAGTTACCCACGGGTAGGAGGCACAGATACGCAGTATTTT

abundance: -
j_gene: TRBJ1-4
v_gene: TRBV5-8
d_gene: -
CDR3aa: CASSPAHQGTDEKLFF
CDR3nt: TGTGCCAGCAGCCCGGCCCACCAGGGGACGGATGAAAAACTGTTTTTT

abundance: -
j_gene: TRBJ2-1
v_gene: TRBV5-1
d_gene: TRBD2
CDR3aa: CASSPLRGAGNEQFF
CDR3nt: TGCGCCAGCAGCCCCCTGCGGGGGGCCGGCAATGAGCAGTTCTTC

abundance: -
j_gene: TRBJ1-2
v_gene: TRBV7-9
d_gene: TRBD1
CDR3aa: CASRTSTGTDIFPNYGYTF
CDR3nt: TGTGCCAGCAGGACGTCGACGGGGACAGATATTTTTCCTAACTATGGCTACACCTTC

abundance: -
j_gene: TRBJ2-1
v_gene: TRBV7-2
d_gene: -
CDR3aa: CASRRGQDLYNEQFF
CDR3nt: TGTGCCAGCAGACGCGGGCAGGACCTTTACAATGAGCAGTTCTTC

abundance: -
j_gene: TRBJ2-3
v_gene: TRBV5-1
d_gene: TRBD2
CDR3aa: CASSLAGGLRTDTQYF
CDR3nt: TGCGCCAGCAGCTTGGCGGGGGGACTTCGCACAGATACGCAGTATTTT

abundance: -
j_gene: TRBJ1-5
v_gene: TRBV18
d_gene: -
CDR3aa: CASSPTTGTDQPQHF
CDR3nt: TGTGCCAGCTCACCAACCACAGGAACCGATCAGCCCCAGCATTTT

abundance: -
j_gene: TRBJ1-5
v_gene: TRBV6-5
d_gene: TRBD1
CDR3aa: CASSYGQGFYQPQHF
CDR3nt: TGTGCCAGCAGTTACGGACAGGGATTTTATCAGCCCCAGCATTTT

abundance: -
j_gene: TRBJ2-2
v_gene: TRBV3-1/TRBV3-2
d_gene: -
CDR3aa: CASSLEARDWKLFF
CDR3nt: TGTGCCAGCAGCCTTGAAGCCCGGGACTGGAAGCTGTTTTTT

abundance: -
j_gene: TRBJ1-3
v_gene: TRBV11-2
d_gene: TRBD1
CDR3aa: CASSWSTGSGNTIYF
CDR3nt: TGTGCCAGCAGCTGGTCGACAGGGTCTGGAAACACCATATATTTT

abundance: few
j_gene: TRBJ1-1
v_gene: TRBV7-3
d_gene: -
CDR3aa: CASSLTGWNTEAFF
CDR3nt: TGTGCCAGCAGCCTCACGGGTTGGAACACTGAAGCTTTCTTT

abundance: -
j_gene: TRBJ2-1
v_gene: TRBV4-2
d_gene: TRBD2
CDR3aa: CASSEEGAGAGGYNEQFF
CDR3nt: TGTGCCAGCAGCGAAGAAGGGGCAGGAGCGGGGGGCTACAATGAGCAGTTCTTC

abundance: few
j_gene: TRBJ1-1
v_gene: TRBV19
d_gene: -
CDR3aa: CASSMSGATNTEAFF
CDR3nt: TGTGCCAGTAGTATGTCAGGGGCTACGAACACTGAAGCTTTCTTT

abundance: -
j_gene: TRBJ2-5
v_gene: TRBV6-5
d_gene: TRBD2
CDR3aa: CAGSLAGGLETQYF
CDR3nt: TGTGCCGGATCGTTAGCGGGGGGTTTGGAGACCCAGTACTTC

abundance: -
j_gene: TRBJ2-7
v_gene: TRBV28
d_gene: TRBD1
CDR3aa: CASRGTGGTQPYEQYF
CDR3nt: TGTGCCAGCAGGGGGACAGGGGGGACTCAACCCTACGAGCAGTACTTC

abundance: -
j_gene: TRBJ1-6
v_gene: TRBV9
d_gene: TRBD1
CDR3aa: CASSGGTGGPYNSPLHF
CDR3nt: TGTGCCAGCAGCGGAGGGACAGGGGGCCCCTATAATTCACCCCTCCACTTT

abundance: -
j_gene: TRBJ1-1
v_gene: TRBV11-2
d_gene: TRBD1
CDR3aa: CASSFGDRRNTEAFF
CDR3nt: TGTGCCAGCAGCTTTGGGGACAGGCGGAACACTGAAGCTTTCTTT

abundance: -
j_gene: TRBJ2-2
v_gene: TRBV20-1
d_gene: -
CDR3aa: CSASGGTPSNTGELFF
CDR3nt: TGCAGTGCTAGTGGAGGGACACCATCTAACACCGGGGAGCTGTTTTTT

abundance: few
j_gene: TRBJ1-2
v_gene: TRBV6-5
d_gene: TRBD1
CDR3aa: CASTLDREGYTF
CDR3nt: TGTGCCAGCACCCTGGACAGGGAGGGCTACACCTTC

abundance: -
j_gene: TRBJ1-5
v_gene: TRBV18
d_gene: -
CDR3aa: CASSPGSGQPQHF
CDR3nt: TGTGCCAGCTCACCCGGGTCCGGTCAGCCCCAGCATTTT

abundance: -
j_gene: TRBJ1-1
v_gene: TRBV23-1
d_gene: TRBD1
CDR3aa: CASSQSRQGAFF
CDR3nt: TGCGCCAGCAGTCAATCTCGACAGGGAGCTTTCTTT

abundance: once
j_gene: TRBJ2-3
v_gene: TRBV5-4
d_gene: -
CDR3aa: CASSLQGTDTQYF
CDR3nt: TGTGCCAGCAGCTTGCAGGGGACAGATACGCAGTATTTT

abundance: -
j_gene: TRBJ2-3
v_gene: TRBV4-2
d_gene: TRBD2
CDR3aa: CADTTGGGDTQYF
CDR3nt: TGTGCCGACACTACGGGGGGGGGAGATACGCAGTATTTT

abundance: few
j_gene: TRBJ1-2
v_gene: TRBV2
d_gene: TRBD1
CDR3aa: CASNDDRDGYTF
CDR3nt: TGTGCCAGCAATGATGACAGGGATGGCTACACCTTC

abundance: few
j_gene: TRBJ1-1
v_gene: TRBV18
d_gene: -
CDR3aa: CASSRTRGTEAFF
CDR3nt: TGTGCCAGCTCACGAACCCGAGGGACTGAAGCTTTCTTT

abundance: -
j_gene: TRBJ2-1
v_gene: TRBV15
d_gene: -
CDR3aa: CATRTGYNEQFF
CDR3nt: TGTGCCACCAGAACAGGGTACAATGAGCAGTTCTTC

abundance: -
j_gene: TRBJ1-2
v_gene: TRBV7-9
d_gene: -
CDR3aa: CASSLLGMTGRKANYGYTF
CDR3nt: TGTGCCAGCAGCTTATTGGGGATGACAGGTCGAAAAGCTAACTATGGCTACACCTTC

abundance: -
j_gene: TRBJ1-5
v_gene: TRBV12-3/TRBV12-4
d_gene: -
CDR3aa: CASRDRSNQPQHF
CDR3nt: TGTGCCAGCAGGGACAGAAGCAATCAGCCCCAGCATTTT

abundance: -
j_gene: TRBJ1-4
v_gene: TRBV2
d_gene: -
CDR3aa: CASEGEKLFF
CDR3nt: TGTGCCAGCGAGGGAGAAAAACTGTTTTTT

abundance: once
j_gene: TRBJ2-3
v_gene: TRBV19
d_gene: -
CDR3aa: CASSRWTDTQYF
CDR3nt: TGTGCCAGTAGCAGGTGGACAGATACGCAGTATTTT

abundance: few
j_gene: TRBJ1-2
v_gene: TRBV5-1
d_gene: TRBD1
CDR3aa: CASSTGTGEGYTF
CDR3nt: TGCGCCAGCAGCACTGGGACAGGGGAAGGCTACACCTTC

abundance: -
j_gene: TRBJ2-1
v_gene: TRBV7-2
d_gene: TRBD2
CDR3aa: CASILGIAGGLNEQFF
CDR3nt: TGTGCCAGCATCTTGGGGATAGCGGGGGGGCTTAATGAGCAGTTCTTC

abundance: -
j_gene: TRBJ1-2
v_gene: TRBV27
d_gene: -
CDR3aa: CASSLMIGSEWGYTF
CDR3nt: TGTGCCAGCAGTTTAATGATTGGTTCGGAGTGGGGCTACACCTTC

abundance: -
j_gene: TRBJ2-7
v_gene: TRBV5-6
d_gene: -
CDR3aa: CASSPNRYEQYF
CDR3nt: TGTGCCAGCAGCCCGAATCGGTACGAGCAGTACTTC

abundance: -
j_gene: TRBJ2-5
v_gene: TRBV7-2
d_gene: TRBD2
CDR3aa: CASGRGDQETQYF
CDR3nt: TGTGCCAGCGGGAGGGGAGACCAAGAGACCCAGTACTTC

abundance: -
j_gene: TRBJ2-1
v_gene: TRBV5-5
d_gene: TRBD1
CDR3aa: CASSLQGTYNEQFF
CDR3nt: TGTGCCAGCAGCCTACAGGGGACCTACAATGAGCAGTTCTTC

abundance: -
j_gene: TRBJ1-4
v_gene: TRBV6-5
d_gene: TRBD1
CDR3aa: CASSTTGTGGEKLFF
CDR3nt: TGTGCCAGCAGTACTACCGGGACAGGGGGGGAAAAACTGTTTTTT

abundance: -
j_gene: TRBJ2-7
v_gene: TRBV7-2
d_gene: -
CDR3aa: CASSLAGRVGYEQYF
CDR3nt: TGTGCCAGCAGCTTAGCGGGGAGAGTGGGCTACGAGCAGTACTTC

abundance: -
j_gene: TRBJ1-3
v_gene: TRBV10-3
d_gene: -
CDR3aa: CAISESSQDSSGNTIYF
CDR3nt: TGTGCCATCAGTGAGTCTTCCCAGGATTCCTCTGGAAACACCATATATTTT

abundance: -
j_gene: TRBJ2-7
v_gene: TRBV6-5
d_gene: -
CDR3aa: CASRNGEVSYEQYF
CDR3nt: TGTGCCAGCAGAAACGGGGAGGTCTCCTACGAGCAGTACTTC

abundance: -
j_gene: TRBJ1-5
v_gene: TRBV6-5
d_gene: -
CDR3aa: CASSRGPSNQPQHF
CDR3nt: TGTGCCAGCAGTCGCGGGCCTAGCAATCAGCCCCAGCATTTT

abundance: -
j_gene: TRBJ2-1
v_gene: TRBV6-2/TRBV6-3
d_gene: -
CDR3aa: CASSIGGGRNEQFF
CDR3nt: TGTGCCAGCAGCATAGGGGGGGGGCGGAATGAGCAGTTCTTC

abundance: -
j_gene: TRBJ2-5
v_gene: TRBV2
d_gene: TRBD2
CDR3aa: CASSEAGGPAGGYQETQYF
CDR3nt: TGTGCCAGCAGTGAAGCCGGCGGTCCGGCGGGGGGGTATCAAGAGACCCAGTACTTC

abundance: -
j_gene: TRBJ1-2
v_gene: TRBV28
d_gene: -
CDR3aa: CASSPTDRFANYGYTF
CDR3nt: TGTGCCAGCAGTCCTACGGACAGATTTGCTAACTATGGCTACACCTTC

abundance: -
j_gene: TRBJ2-2
v_gene: TRBV27
d_gene: TRBD1
CDR3aa: CASSSGQPYTGELFF
CDR3nt: TGTGCCAGCAGTTCGGGACAGCCCTACACCGGGGAGCTGTTTTTT

abundance: -
j_gene: TRBJ1-5
v_gene: TRBV15
d_gene: -
CDR3aa: CATSRERAANQPQHF
CDR3nt: TGTGCCACCAGCAGAGAGAGGGCCGCTAATCAGCCCCAGCATTTT

abundance: -
j_gene: TRBJ2-1
v_gene: TRBV5-1
d_gene: -
CDR3aa: CASSVDNEQFF
CDR3nt: TGCGCCAGCAGCGTCGACAATGAGCAGTTCTTC

abundance: -
j_gene: TRBJ2-1
v_gene: TRBV9
d_gene: TRBD2
CDR3aa: CAKLERGNNEQFF
CDR3nt: TGTGCCAAACTCGAGCGGGGTAACAATGAGCAGTTCTTC